This T cell receptor beta chain stems from a study of cytomegalovirus exposure and HLA in healthy donors. Overall study findings and caveats: Later analysis showed most CMV-associated TCR beta chains appearing HLA-restricted. It was confirmed in vitro that a few of the CMV-associated chains were specific for CMV antigens. An analysis done earlier found most TCR beta V segments productive about 87% or about 30% of the time. Cytomegalovirus-associated status was assigned to some 180 TCR beta chains.

The PCR had 60 Vbeta and 13 Jbeta primers. Using immunoSEQ multiplex PCR, the repertoire was profiled, and TCRdb retains in-frame clones only, with some absent. The sample has about 120,000 clones, around 72% seen once. Concerning this clone itself: Its antigen is undetermined.

Trimming cost V 6 bases and J 4 bases; bases outside gene matches: 2. Germline V CDR1 and CDR2: MNHEY, SVGAGI. The CDR3 covers 13 residues. Sequenced input: PBMCs. The receptor comes from a woman between 35 and 50 years old in good health and CMV-seropositive. V gene TRBV6-5 combines with J gene TRBJ2-2, with 7 bases matching TRBD2. In DNA form, the CDR3 reads TGTGCCAGCAGCCGGGGGGTCACCGGGGAGCTGTTTTTT. Its protein is CASSRGVTGELFF.